This TCR beta chain was identified during a study of blood T cell repertoires in COVID-19 (dated by TCRdb to about 2020). The study in broad terms: The collaborator samples originated in the United States, Italy and Spain and spanned the acute and convalescent phases of COVID-19. Deeply sampled blood TCRbeta repertoires from subjects exposed to, actively infected with, or recovered from COVID-19 were included in the dataset. Where HLA class I and class II types were available, the types were taken from metadata supplied by the sample provider, not from assay-based typing. A freely available public database, intended as a resource for researchers studying the immune response to SARS-CoV-2, is where the repertoires were released. Nearly every sample came with metadata listing a de-identified subject ID, COVID-19 status, age in years and sex. The prospective study material was composed of cDNA or gDNA derived from T cells, B-cell-depleted T cells, or PBMCs. Samples came from the ongoing ImmuneRACE study (first 160 participants) plus 1,254 subjects from 6 global collaborators. Study-wide findings and limitations: Clinical and demographic metadata were provided uncurated, with the amount varying by source and participant.

V and J are truncated by 2 bases and 4 bases respectively, leaving an intervening sequence of 7 bases. In the germline V gene, CDR1 corresponds to MNHEY and CDR2 to SVGEGT. Reading from cysteine to phenylalanine, the CDR3 counts 13 amino acids. Only the CDR3 DNA stays, 39 bases, in frame from base 1. Whole blood was collected in K2EDTA tubes by collaborating institutions according to the institutions' own protocols. Collaborator samples were shipped for TCRbeta analysis as frozen whole blood, isolated PBMCs, or DNA extracted from either sample type. Comment on this clone: No cognate antigen has been identified for it. Per-base qualities were not stored, and no clone one base away is much larger.

TCRbeta CDR3 regions were amplified from genomic DNA using the immunoSEQ Assay, a bias-controlled multiplex PCR. The published analysis was carried out like this. Nucleated cell counts per sample were estimated from amplification of reference gene primers within the assay. Sequence reads were collapsed and filtered to measure the absolute abundance of every unique TCRbeta CDR3 rearrangement. Productive Simpson clonality was computed per sample as the square root of Simpson's diversity index over productive rearrangements. Held by TCRdb, this immuneACCESS table contains in-frame sequences only and omits some clones. Under half of the omission traces to an unresolved V gene where checked; the cause of the rest is unknown. That table gives V, J and clone size, and the DNA gave D and trimming. Recorded for this sample are 180,000 or so clones; about 70% of them occurred a single time. The top ten constitute roughly 9.4% of the sample.

The TCR was taken from a woman between 45 and 60 years old with active or convalescent COVID-19. The chain uses TRBV6-2 or TRBV6-3 and TRBJ2-3; D gene: possibly TRBD1, on 6 matching bases. The sample comprised peripheral blood. The CDR3 reads CASSYGGSDTQYF. In nucleotides, the sequence is TGTGCCAGCAGTTACGGGGGCTCAGATACGCAGTATTTT.